This is a list of T cell receptor beta chains from one sample in a study of blood T cell repertoires in COVID-19. Libraries were prepared by immunoSEQ multiplex PCR; TCRdb keeps only in-frame clonotypes and omits some of them. The sample holds approximately 250,000 clones, around 93% seen once. The sequencing sample was made of PBMCs or T cells enriched from blood (not recorded which). The origin of the receptors is a man between 40 and 49 years old who had been exposed to COVID-19. Each CDR3 is given with its conserved first and last residue. A D gene is named only where the DNA matches it firmly. Only part of the rows carry a size: once, few, many, or a class if the clone is expanded.

V	size	D	J	CDR3	DNA
TRBV10-3	NA	NA	TRBJ1-1	CAISQISNTEAFF	TGTGCCATCAGCCAGATCTCGAACACTGAAGCTTTCTTT
TRBV30	NA	TRBD1	TRBJ1-1	CAWSTMDRRNTEAFF	TGTGCCTGGAGTACTATGGACAGGAGGAACACTGAAGCTTTCTTT
TRBV5-1	NA	NA	TRBJ1-1	CASRQELRTEAFF	TGCGCCAGCAGACAGGAATTACGGACTGAAGCTTTCTTT
TRBV11-1	NA	NA	TRBJ2-3	CASSLYGSDTQYF	TGTGCCAGCAGCTTATACGGTTCAGATACGCAGTATTTT
TRBV21-1	NA	NA	TRBJ1-3	CASSKGQVNSGNTIYF	TGTGCCAGCAGCAAAGGTCAGGTTAACTCTGGAAACACCATATATTTT
TRBV6-1	NA	NA	TRBJ2-1	CASSEQQGTSYNEQFF	TGTGCCAGCAGTGAACAGCAGGGGACCTCCTACAATGAGCAGTTCTTC
TRBV5-1	NA	NA	TRBJ2-3	CASSLGETRTDTQYF	TGCGCCAGCAGCTTAGGAGAGACCCGCACAGATACGCAGTATTTT
TRBV4-1	NA	TRBD2	TRBJ2-5	CASSQGFPGLARETQYF	TGCGCCAGCAGCCAAGGTTTCCCGGGACTAGCTAGGGAGACCCAGTACTTC
TRBV2	NA	NA	TRBJ1-5	CASRGDSFNQPQHF	TGTGCCAGCAGGGGCGACAGCTTTAATCAGCCCCAGCATTTT
TRBV19	NA	NA	TRBJ2-1	CASTRGTWGDEQFF	TGTGCCAGTACCCGGGGTACATGGGGGGATGAGCAGTTCTTC
TRBV27	NA	NA	TRBJ1-1	CASRIGNTEAFF	TGTGCCAGCAGAATCGGGAACACTGAAGCTTTCTTT
TRBV3-1/TRBV3-2	once	NA	TRBJ1-1	CASSQELRQKLTEAFF	TGTGCCAGCAGCCAAGAATTGAGACAGAAGCTCACTGAAGCTTTCTTT
TRBV2	NA	TRBD1	TRBJ1-1	CASNRDRGAWNTEAFF	TGTGCCAGCAACCGGGACAGGGGCGCCTGGAACACTGAAGCTTTCTTT
TRBV28	NA	NA	TRBJ2-5	CASSLRTVETQYF	TGTGCCAGCAGTTTAAGGACAGTAGAGACCCAGTACTTC
TRBV5-6	NA	TRBD2	TRBJ2-5	CASSGRLAGVKETQYF	TGTGCCAGCAGCGGACGACTAGCGGGAGTAAAAGAGACCCAGTACTTC
TRBV5-6	NA	TRBD1	TRBJ2-3	CASSFGGTGITDTQYF	TGTGCCAGCAGCTTTGGGGGGACAGGGATCACAGATACGCAGTATTTT
TRBV3-1/TRBV3-2	NA	NA	TRBJ1-4	CASSRAGTENEKLFF	TGTGCCAGCAGCCGAGCGGGGACGGAGAATGAAAAACTGTTTTTT
TRBV19	NA	NA	TRBJ1-1	CASSLTGTEAFF	TGTGCCAGTAGTTTAACGGGTACTGAAGCTTTCTTT
TRBV30	NA	NA	TRBJ2-7	CAWSVGTLSSYEQYF	TGTGCCTGGAGTGTCGGGACTCTGAGCTCCTACGAGCAGTACTTC
TRBV28	few	TRBD2	TRBJ2-7	CASSLPTSRVSYEQYF	TGTGCCAGCAGTTTACCGACTAGCAGGGTCTCCTACGAGCAGTACTTC
TRBV28	NA	NA	TRBJ2-2	CAGGHRANTGELFF	TGTGCCGGGGGCCACAGGGCCAACACCGGGGAGCTGTTTTTT
TRBV11-3	NA	NA	TRBJ1-2	CASSLVSQGINYGYTF	TGTGCCAGCAGCTTAGTATCCCAGGGGATAAACTATGGCTACACCTTC
TRBV29-1	NA	TRBD2	TRBJ2-1	CSVDGRTLAVRVYNEQFF	TGCAGCGTTGATGGACGGACACTAGCGGTACGAGTCTACAATGAGCAGTTCTTC
TRBV9	NA	NA	TRBJ1-4	CASSATAGSPTNEKLFF	TGTGCCAGCAGCGCAACGGCGGGGAGCCCCACCAATGAAAAACTGTTTTTT
TRBV4-3	NA	NA	TRBJ2-1	CASSQRRASDGYNEQFF	TGCGCCAGCAGCCAGCGAAGGGCTAGCGATGGATACAATGAGCAGTTCTTC
TRBV4-1	NA	TRBD1	TRBJ2-7	CASSQDRGQGPYEQYF	TGCGCCAGCAGCCAAGATAGGGGACAGGGACCCTACGAGCAGTACTTC
TRBV27	NA	TRBD1	TRBJ2-7	CASSSGTVGEQYF	TGTGCCAGCAGTTCCGGGACAGTCGGCGAGCAGTACTTC
TRBV6-1	NA	NA	TRBJ1-1	CASSDPRNTEAFF	TGTGCCAGCAGTGACCCGAGGAACACTGAAGCTTTCTTT
TRBV5-6	NA	NA	TRBJ2-7	CASSLGPGPYEQYF	TGTGCCAGCAGCTTGGGTCCAGGCCCCTACGAGCAGTACTTC
TRBV5-1	NA	NA	TRBJ2-5	CASSFTGPRDARAQYF	TGCGCCAGCAGCTTCACAGGCCCAAGAGATGCTAGGGCCCAGTACTTC
TRBV9	NA	TRBD2	TRBJ2-2	CASSVGGEGGGELFF	TGTGCCAGCAGCGTAGGTGGGGAGGGAGGCGGGGAGCTGTTTTTT
TRBV28	few	NA	TRBJ1-3	CASSLPTGLGNTIYF	TGTGCCAGCAGTTTACCAACAGGGTTAGGAAACACCATATATTTT
TRBV27	NA	TRBD2	TRBJ2-3	CASSLGSGRDTQYF	TGTGCCAGCAGTTTGGGTAGCGGGAGGGATACGCAGTATTTT
TRBV7-6	few	TRBD2	TRBJ2-5	CASSIGLAGGETQYF	TGTGCCAGCAGCATTGGACTAGCGGGAGGAGAGACCCAGTACTTC
TRBV27	NA	NA	TRBJ2-1	CASSLKTSFLFDEQFF	TGTGCCAGCAGTTTAAAGACTAGTTTCCTATTCGATGAGCAGTTCTTC
TRBV30	NA	TRBD2	TRBJ2-1	CAWTSGNEQFF	TGTGCCTGGACTAGCGGCAATGAGCAGTTCTTC
TRBV18	NA	TRBD2	TRBJ2-7	CASSPGLAGAYEQYF	TGTGCCAGCTCACCGGGACTAGCGGGAGCCTACGAGCAGTACTTC
TRBV28	NA	TRBD1	TRBJ1-4	CASSGTGTNEKLFF	TGTGCCAGCAGTGGGACAGGGACTAATGAAAAACTGTTTTTT
TRBV7-3	once	NA	TRBJ2-1	CASSLGTTASYNEQFF	TGTGCCAGCAGCCTCGGTACTACCGCTTCCTACAATGAGCAGTTCTTC
TRBV28	few	TRBD1	TRBJ2-7	CASRRETGHYEQYF	TGTGCCAGCAGAAGGGAGACAGGGCACTACGAGCAGTACTTC
TRBV14	NA	TRBD2	TRBJ2-7	CASSQVLGGGLGSYEQYF	TGTGCCAGCAGCCAAGTGCTTGGGGGAGGGCTCGGCTCCTACGAGCAGTACTTC
TRBV9	NA	NA	TRBJ1-3	CASSVASLQDYSGNTIYF	TGTGCCAGCAGCGTAGCTAGCCTACAGGACTACTCTGGAAACACCATATATTTT